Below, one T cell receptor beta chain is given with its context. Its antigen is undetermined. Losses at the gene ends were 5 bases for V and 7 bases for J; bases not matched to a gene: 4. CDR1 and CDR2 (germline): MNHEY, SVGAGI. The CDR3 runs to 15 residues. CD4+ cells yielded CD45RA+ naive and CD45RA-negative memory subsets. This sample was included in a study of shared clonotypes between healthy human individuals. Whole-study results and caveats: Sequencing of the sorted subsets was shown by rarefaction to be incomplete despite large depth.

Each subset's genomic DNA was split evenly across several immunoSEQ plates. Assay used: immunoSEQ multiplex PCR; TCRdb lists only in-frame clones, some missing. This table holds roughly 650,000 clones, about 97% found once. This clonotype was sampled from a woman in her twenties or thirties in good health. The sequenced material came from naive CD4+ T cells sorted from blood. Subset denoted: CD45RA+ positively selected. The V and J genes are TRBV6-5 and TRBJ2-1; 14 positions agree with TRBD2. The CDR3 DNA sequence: TGTGCCAGCAGTAGGGGGACTAGCGGGAGTAATGAGCAGTTCTTC. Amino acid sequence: CASSRGTSGSNEQFF.